The present T cell receptor beta chain was sequenced within a study of immune evolution from preneoplasia to lung adenocarcinoma. Germline V gene sequence: CDR1 MDHEN, CDR2 SYDVKM. This CDR3 is 11 amino acids long. Trimming removed 7 bases at V and 4 bases at J, with 7 bases between. Profiled with immunoSEQ multiplex PCR; TCRdb holds only in-frame clones, not every one. The table lists roughly 4,800 clones, 85% of them singletons. Resections took place in Japan or China from about 2014 to 2017. V usage is TRBV28 and J usage is TRBJ2-5; D gene uncertain. This sequence was found in an older donor with lung adenocarcinoma. Sequences were obtained from FFPE adjacent normal lung tissue. In DNA form, the CDR3 reads TGTGCCAGCACGTCCGGAGAGACCCAGTACTTC. Residues: CASTSGETQYF.